This passage covers 5 T cell receptor beta chains from one sample sequenced in a study of blood T cell repertoires in COVID-19. The table came from immunoSEQ multiplex PCR; TCRdb's copy has only in-frame clones and leaves some out. The sample holds around 200,000 clones; roughly 90% are singletons and the top ten take 4.5% to 5.5%. Sequencing was performed on PBMCs or T cells enriched from blood (not recorded which). Receptor source: a woman aged 30 to 39 who had been exposed to COVID-19.

This clone was seen a few times. The chain uses TRBV4-1 and TRBJ2-7; tentatively, D is TRBD1 (6 bases). Germline CDR1 reads MGHRA; CDR2 reads YSYEKL. This CDR3 spans 16 amino acids. Trimming left V 1 base short and J 0 bases short, with 13 bases between. CDR3 protein: CASSQGQGPSSYEQYF. The CDR3 bases are TGCGCCAGCAGCCAAGGGCAGGGGCCGAGCTCCTACGAGCAGTACTTC.

V usage is TRBV19 and J usage is TRBJ1-1; 7 positions match TRBD1. The germline gives CDR1 LNHDA, CDR2 SQIVND (reference sequence). The CDR3 contains 16 residues. Trimming took 0 bases from V and 3 from J; bases not matched to a gene: 7. CDR3 protein: CASSIDREGADTEAFF. CDR3 in DNA: TGTGCCAGTAGTATAGATCGTGAGGGGGCGGACACTGAAGCTTTCTTT. Combining the CDR3 with reference TRBV19 and TRBJ1-1 gives the whole variable domain DGGITQSPKYLFRKEGQNVTLSCEQNLNHDAMYWYRQDPGQGLRLIYYSQIVNDFQKGDIAEGYSVSREKKESFPLTVTSAQKNPTAFYLCASSIDREGADTEAFFGQGTRLTVV.

The V call is TRBV5-1, the J call TRBJ1-2, with D perhaps TRBD1 (6 bases). Germline values: CDR1 SGHRS, CDR2 YFSETQ. V was shortened by 2 bases and J by 4 bases, with 9 bases between the two germline ends. The CDR3 has 13 amino acids. The CDR3 here is CASSFTGFYGYTF. In DNA form, the CDR3 reads TGCGCCAGCAGCTTTACAGGGTTCTATGGCTACACCTTC.

The rearrangement uses TRBV3-1 (or the pseudogene TRBV3-2) and TRBJ1-3; D not certain. Germline CDR1 reads LGHDT; CDR2 reads YNNKEL (reference sequence). V was pared by 1 base and J by 0 bases, with 4 bases between. This CDR3 contains 14 residues. The CDR3 sequence: CASSQGLSGNTIYF. The CDR3 nucleotides are TGTGCCAGCAGCCAAGGGCTCTCTGGAAACACCATATATTTT.

This clone was counted a single time. The rearrangement uses TRBV5-4 and TRBJ1-4, with 9 bases that match TRBD1. Per the germline V gene, CDR1 is SGHNT and CDR2 is YYREEE (reference sequence). This CDR3 is 17 amino acids long. V was clipped by 4 bases and J by 1 base; unmatched bases: 8. The CDR3 loop is CASSVAGTGRTNEKLFF. The DNA for the CDR3 is TGTGCCAGCAGCGTCGCCGGGACAGGGAGAACTAATGAAAAACTGTTTTTT.